This TCR beta chain was sequenced for a study of naive and memory T cell subsets. The beta constant-region primer was an equimolar mix of two oligonucleotides covering TRBC1 and TRBC2. Nested alpha and beta constant-region primers with the SP2 primer drove four PCR rounds on ligated cDNA. TCRdb re-called the UMI-ligation and nested PCR reads through MiXCR, storing one row per CDR3 protein. The sample holds around 100,000 distinct CDR3 sequences; about 14% are singletons and the top ten take 2.8%. The CDR3 contains 12 residues. The germline V and J ends were trimmed by 3 bases and 5 bases, with 6 bases remaining between them. From germline, CDR1 is SGHTA and CDR2 FQGTGA. Study findings and constraints: A clonotype means one alpha or beta sequence, not an alpha/beta pair. Possibly reflecting memory cells re-expressing CD45RA, a few larger clonotypes occurred in naive repertoires, especially CD8. Over 85% of naive TCR sequences appeared only once after error correction, unlike memory subsets. Expression changes during T cell differentiation may affect RNA-based TCR counts.

There are many counts of this clonotype. The antigen remains unidentified. This clonotype was obtained from a human donor in good health. The sample comprised naive CD8+ T cells from blood. The chain uses TRBV7-3 and TRBJ2-3; D is unresolved. The CDR3 loop is CASSFGGDTQYF. CDR3 DNA: TGTGCCAGCAGCTTTGGTGGAGATACGCAGTATTTT.